This T cell receptor beta chain was captured by sequencing in a study of CD8 T cells in ankylosing spondylitis. Germline V gene sequence: CDR1 SQVTM, CDR2 ANQGSEA. The V segment lost 4 bases and the J segment 1 base; nucleotides outside the gene matches: 5. This CDR3 has 14 residues. Quantitative 5'-RACE with molecular barcodes produced the TCR beta libraries. Via MiXCR, TCRdb re-called the 5' RACE reads, giving one row per CDR3 protein. This sample carries about 89,000 distinct CDR3 sequences, about 27% of them seen once, and the ten largest clones take roughly three fifths. This clonotype was counted ten times or more.

The chain recombines TRBV29-1 with TRBJ2-7; TRBD1 agrees at 9 bases. The specimen was blood, either unsorted or a sorted T cell fraction (not recorded which). The source is a male donor with ankylosing spondylitis or in good health (not recorded which). The CDR3 DNA follows: TGCAGCGTTGTGTCGACAGGGGGTTCCTACGAGCAGTACTTC. Its translation: CSVVSTGGSYEQYF.